A single TCR beta chain is shown here with its context. The antigen is undetermined. V lost 7 bases, J lost 9 bases, and 10 bases lay in between. Per the germline V gene, CDR1 is MNHEY and CDR2 is SMNVEV (reference sequence). The length of the CDR3 is 11 residues. The record originates from a study of OX40 agonist ivuxolimab in advanced cancers. Study-level background: Every 2 weeks, patients got intravenous ivuxolimab at one of six dose levels (0.01-10 mg/kg). Partial responses were achieved by three patients, one with hepatocellular carcinoma and two with cutaneous melanoma.

Whole-study findings and limits: CD8+ T cells were the subset that, on average, had more expanded clones than CD4+. Dose levels from 0.1 to 3.0 mg/kg saw CD4+ and CD8+ blood T cells expand clonally by week 6.

Here immunoSEQ multiplex PCR was the method, and the copy in TCRdb shows in-frame clones only, minus some. Of about 24,000 clones in the sample, roughly 84% were seen once. The chain is built from TRBV27 and TRBJ2-1, with D tentatively TRBD2 (6 bases). The receptor comes from an adult with an advanced solid tumor such as melanoma, head and neck, liver or kidney cancer. The material was CD4+ or CD8+ T cells sorted from blood, obtained in a trial of the OX40 agonist ivuxolimab. CDR3 DNA: TGTGCCAGCACCCTTAGCGGTGAGCAGTTCTTC. Amino acid sequence: CASTLSGEQFF.